The 8 T cell receptor beta chains presented below share a single source sample, sequenced in a study of blood T cells in healthy people across ages. Using a J-beta primer mix together with a sample-barcoded 5' primer, a second PCR was run for about 6 to 11 cycles. TCRdb analysed the 5' RACE reads with MiXCR anew, one entry per CDR3 protein. The sample lists more than 1.4 million distinct CDR3 sequences, 35% to 45% occurring once. The sample was blood. These receptors originate from a woman aged 18-30 years in good health.

This rearrangement joins TRBV27 to TRBJ2-7; TRBD2 might be the D (7 bases). V dropped 5 bases and J dropped 10 bases, with 21 bases sitting between them. The CDR3 totals 14 residues. Germline CDR1 MNHEY, CDR2 SMNVEV (reference sequence). CDR3 sequence: CASSTGGQIYSQYF. DNA of the CDR3: TGTGCCAGCAGTACGGGGGGACAAATCTATTCCCAGTACTTC.

The chain uses TRBV11-3 and TRBJ2-3; TRBD2 matches 12 bases. The CDR3 length is 16 residues. J gave up 5 bases and V 1 base, and 4 bases lay outside the gene matches. Germline values: CDR1 SGHNT, CDR2 YENEEA. The CDR3 nucleotides read TGTGCCAGCAGCTTAGGGACTAGCGGGGCGGTAGATACGCAGTATTTT. This gives the protein CASSLGTSGAVDTQYF. Supplemented by reference TRBV11-3 and TRBJ2-3, the full variable domain reads EAGVVQSPRYKIIEKKQPVAFWCNPISGHNTLYWYLQNLGQGPELLIRYENEEAVDDSQLPKDRFSAERLKGVDSTLKIQPAELGDSAVYLCASSLGTSGAVDTQYFGPGTRLTVL.

The chain is built from TRBV5-1 and TRBJ1-1, with a possible D match to TRBD1 (5 bases). CDR1 is SGHRS, CDR2 YFSETQ, per germline. The CDR3 consists of 14 residues. Trimming stripped 2 bases from V and 7 bases from J, with 15 bases between. In nucleotides, the CDR3 is TGCGCCAGCAGCTTAGCAGACAGCGATAATGAAGCTTTCTTT. This sequence encodes CASSLADSDNEAFF. The full variable domain, in which reference TRBV5-1 and TRBJ1-1 provide the parts outside the CDR3, is KAGVTQTPRYLIKTRGQQVTLSCSPISGHRSVSWYQQTPGQGLQFLFEYFSETQRNKGNFPGRFSGRQFSNSRSEMNVSTLELGDSALYLCASSLADSDNEAFFGQGTRLTVV.

V usage is TRBV20-1 and J usage is TRBJ2-7; a weak D match, TRBD1 (6 bases). V gave up 3 bases and J gave up 3 bases, with 12 bases separating them. Germline assignment: CDR1 DFQATT and CDR2 SNEGSKA (reference sequence). The CDR3 runs to 13 residues. This CDR3 is CSASDRPLYEQYF. The CDR3 bases are TGCAGTGCTAGTGACAGGCCCCTCTACGAGCAGTACTTC.

In this sample, this clonotype turned up once. The V and J genes are TRBV9 and TRBJ1-2, with 8 positions matching TRBD1. J gave up 8 bases and V 5 bases, and 11 bases lay outside the gene matches. CDR1 and CDR2 from the germline V gene are SGDLS and YYNGEE. The CDR3 length is 14 residues. The DNA of the CDR3 is TGTGCCAGCAGTGCGACAGGGGAGTTGGGGGGCTACACCTTC. It codes for CASSATGELGGYTF.

A few counts support this clonotype. The genes are TRBV2 and TRBJ2-1, with a weak D call TRBD1 (5 bases). The end of the DNA aligns better with TRBJ2-7, so the J call may be wrong. Germline V gene data show CDR1 as SNHLY and CDR2 as FYNNEI. This CDR3 spans 12 amino acids. CDR3 amino acids: CASSALGAEQYF. The CDR3 DNA sequence: TGTGCCAGCAGTGCCTTAGGGGCCGAGCAGTACTTC.

The gene calls are TRBV6-5 and TRBJ1-4; possibly TRBD1 for D (5 bases). The CDR3 is 15 amino acids. Deletions cut 5 bases from V and 7 bases from J, with 17 bases between. Germline V gene lookup returns CDR1 MNHEY and CDR2 SVGAGI. CDR3 bases: TGTGCCAGCAGTCCCTCATGGGGGAACGGTGAAAAACTGTTTTTT. Amino acid sequence: CASSPSWGNGEKLFF.

This clonotype was counted between two and nine times. V gene TRBV21-1 combines with J gene TRBJ2-6. TRBV21-1 is a recognized pseudogene. The CDR3 spans 18 residues. Here the CDR3 DNA reads TGTGCCAGCAGCAAACATCCGAACTACACATCTGGGGCCAACGTCCTGACTTTC. It specifies CASSKHPNYTSGANVLTF.